This TCR beta chain is drawn from a study of technical replicates of blood from a few donors. Sequencing used immunoSEQ multiplex PCR; TCRdb keeps in-frame clones, though not all of them. Of about 75,000 clones in the sample, 95% to 98% are singletons; the top ten hold approximately 0.18%. Germline V gene sequence: CDR1 MGHRA, CDR2 YSYEKL. V lost 4 bases and J 3 bases, leaving 9 bases between the germline ends. The CDR3 has 13 amino acids. The sequence was obtained from a human donor in good health. The sequenced sample consisted of T cells isolated from PBMCs. The chain employs TRBV4-1 and TRBJ1-1; D unclear. The CDR3 protein is CASSPRVDTEAFF. CDR3 sequence (DNA): TGCGCCAGCAGCCCTCGAGTAGACACTGAAGCTTTCTTT.